The 10 T cell receptor beta chains below come from one sample, sequenced in a study of blood T cell repertoires in COVID-19 (dated by TCRdb to about 2020). The method behind the library was the immunoSEQ multiplex PCR assay. TCRdb stores this immuneACCESS table with in-frame sequences only. Part of the clones is absent; in the studies checked, under half of the shortfall reflects unresolved V genes, and no reason is known for the rest. This sample is represented by some 450,000 clones; about 90% of them were singletons. The biggest ten clones account for less than 0.95% of the sample. Sequenced input: peripheral blood. Receptors originate from a man between 18 and 35 years old with COVID-19, enrolled during active disease.

This chain uses TRBV15 with TRBJ2-1, with D possibly TRBD2 on 5 matching bases. This CDR3 has 11 residues. Trimming took 9 bases from V and 8 from J, leaving 11 bases between them. The V gene's germline CDR1 is LNHNV and CDR2 YYDKDF (reference sequence). The CDR3: CATGGYDEQFF. DNA of the CDR3: TGTGCCACAGGAGGTTACGATGAGCAGTTCTTC. The full variable domain, in which reference TRBV15 and TRBJ2-1 provide the parts outside the CDR3, is DAMVIQNPRYQVTQFGKPVTLSCSQTLNHNVMYWYQQKSSQAPKLLFHYYDKDFNNEADTPDNFQSRRPNTSFCFLDIRSPGLGDTAMYLCATGGYDEQFFGPGTRLTVL.

This chain links TRBV3-1 (or the pseudogene TRBV3-2) with TRBJ2-3, with 13 nucleotides matching TRBD2. CDR1 and CDR2 (germline): LGHDT, YNNKEL (reference sequence). This CDR3 spans 16 amino acids. J gave up 7 bases and V 3 bases, and 7 bases lay outside the gene matches. As DNA, the CDR3 is TGTGCCAGCAGCCAGAGACTAGCGGGGGGTCCTCATACGCAGTATTTT. Amino acids: CASSQRLAGGPHTQYF.

The genes are TRBV1 and TRBJ1-3; the DNA was not used to check the table's D call, TRBD1. TRBV1 counts as a pseudogene. The CDR3 totals 16 residues. For the CDR3, the DNA is TGCACCAGCAGCCTCCGCAGGGGAAGCTCTGGAAACACCATATATTTT. This gives the protein CTSSLRRGSSGNTIYF.

The chain links TRBV3-1 (or the pseudogene TRBV3-2) to TRBJ1-5, with TRBD1 identical over 7 bases. V shed 0 bases, J shed 7 bases, and the junction held 3 bases outside the gene matches. The CDR3 length is 14 residues. CDR1 LGHDT and CDR2 YNNKEL come from the germline V gene (reference sequence). CDR3 region: CASSQDIRGQPQHF. CDR3 bases: TGTGCCAGCAGCCAAGATATCAGGGGGCAGCCCCAGCATTTT.

The chain employs TRBV5-4 and TRBJ2-5; no firm D call. This CDR3 is built from 13 residues. Germline loops: CDR1 SGHNT, CDR2 YYREEE (reference sequence). Trimming cost V 3 bases and J 2 bases, with 8 bases left between them. The CDR3 DNA reads as TGTGCCAGCAGCTACGGAGCTCAAGAGACCCAGTACTTC. Its protein is CASSYGAQETQYF.

J is TRBJ1-1 and V is TRBV7-2; unclear D gene. This CDR3 is built from 16 residues. Trimming shortened V by 1 base and J by 4 bases, and 16 bases separated the two germline ends. The germline CDR1 and CDR2 sequences are SGHTA and FQGNSA. The CDR3 region has the DNA TGTGCCAGCAGCTTAGTAGCCGGGAAGGGTGGCACTGAAGCTTTCTTT. Translating gives CASSLVAGKGGTEAFF.

The rearrangement links TRBV11-2 to TRBJ2-3; 10 nucleotides align to TRBD2. CDR1 and CDR2 (germline): SGHAT, FQNNGV. The junction had 4 bases not matched to a gene; V was cut back by 0 bases and J by 7 bases. CDR3 length equals 15 residues. CDR3 residues: CASSLEAGGPYTQYF. In DNA, the CDR3 is TGTGCCAGCAGCTTAGAAGCGGGGGGGCCGTATACGCAGTATTTT. Using reference TRBV11-2 and TRBJ2-3 for the parts outside the CDR3, the full variable domain is EAGVAQSPRYKIIEKRQSVAFWCNPISGHATLYWYQQILGQGPKLLIQFQNNGVVDDSQLPKDRFSAERLKGVDSTLKIQPAKLEDSAVYLCASSLEAGGPYTQYFGPGTRLTVL.

The chain recombines TRBV7-9 with TRBJ1-4; the D is unclear. The germline V and J ends were trimmed by 3 bases and 8 bases, with 10 bases remaining between them. The germline gives CDR1 SEHNR, CDR2 FQNEAQ (reference sequence). CDR3 length: 13 amino acids. As DNA, the CDR3 is TGTGCCAGCAGCTTTCCGGGTGGCGAAAAACTGTTTTTT. This encodes CASSFPGGEKLFF.

The gene calls are TRBV6-5 and TRBJ1-5, with D unresolved. The ends were cut back, 6 bases at V and 7 bases at J, with 19 bases in the middle. The CDR3 totals 15 residues. Per the germline V gene, CDR1 is MNHEY and CDR2 is SVGAGI. This CDR3 is CASRPLSGVRQPQHF. The CDR3 region has the DNA TGTGCCAGCAGACCCCTTTCCGGGGTTCGGCAGCCCCAGCATTTT.

The chain is built from TRBV2 and TRBJ1-6, with 8 bases that match TRBD1. The CDR3 consists of 14 residues. J lost 5 bases, V lost 7 bases, and 4 bases had no gene match. Germline V gives CDR1 SNHLY, CDR2 FYNNEI. CDR3 protein: CASNYRGNNSPLHF. As DNA, the CDR3 is TGTGCCAGCAACTACAGGGGGAATAATTCACCCCTCCACTTT.